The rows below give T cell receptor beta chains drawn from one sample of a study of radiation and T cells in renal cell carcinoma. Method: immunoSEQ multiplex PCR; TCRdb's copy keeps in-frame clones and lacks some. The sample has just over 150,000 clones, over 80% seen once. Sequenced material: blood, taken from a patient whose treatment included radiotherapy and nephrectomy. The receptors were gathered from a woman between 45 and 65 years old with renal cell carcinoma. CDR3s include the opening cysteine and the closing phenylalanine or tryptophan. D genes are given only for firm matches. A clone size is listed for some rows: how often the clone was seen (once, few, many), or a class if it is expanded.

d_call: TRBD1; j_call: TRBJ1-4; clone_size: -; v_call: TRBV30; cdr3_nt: TGTGCCTGGGCGGACAGGGTGTACGAAAAACTGTTTTTT; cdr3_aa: CAWADRVYEKLFF
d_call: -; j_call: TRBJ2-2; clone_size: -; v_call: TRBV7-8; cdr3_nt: TGTGCCAGCAGCCCCCGGGCGACTGTGTACACCGGGGAGCTGTTTTTT; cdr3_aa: CASSPRATVYTGELFF
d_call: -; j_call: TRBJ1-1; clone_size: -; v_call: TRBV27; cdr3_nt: TGTGCCAGCAGTTTAAGTGGAGGAGGCACTGAAGCTTTCTTT; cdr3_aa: CASSLSGGGTEAFF
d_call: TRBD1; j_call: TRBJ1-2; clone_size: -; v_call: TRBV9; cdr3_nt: TGTGCCAGCAGCCCCCGACAGGGGACGTCCTATGGCTACACCTTC; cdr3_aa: CASSPRQGTSYGYTF
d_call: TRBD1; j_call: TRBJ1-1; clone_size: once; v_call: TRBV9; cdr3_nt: TGTGCCAGCGCCGGGACAGGGGGTTTGACTGAAGCTTTCTTT; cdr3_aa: CASAGTGGLTEAFF
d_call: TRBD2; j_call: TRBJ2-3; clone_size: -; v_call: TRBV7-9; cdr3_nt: TGTGCCAGCAGCTCGGGGGGGCCTCTGGATACGCAGTATTTT; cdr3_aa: CASSSGGPLDTQYF
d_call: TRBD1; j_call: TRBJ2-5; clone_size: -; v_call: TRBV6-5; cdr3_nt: TGTGCCAGCAGTTTCCACCGGGACAGGGGCCAAGAGACCCAGTACTTC; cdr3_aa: CASSFHRDRGQETQYF
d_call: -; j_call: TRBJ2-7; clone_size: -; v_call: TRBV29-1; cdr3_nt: TGCAGCGTGTCACGGTCGGGGCTTTCCTACGAGCAGTACTTC; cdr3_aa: CSVSRSGLSYEQYF
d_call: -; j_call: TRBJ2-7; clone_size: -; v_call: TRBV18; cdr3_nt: TGTGCCAGCCGCCGGGACGGAGACTCCTACGAGCAGTACTTC; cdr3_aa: CASRRDGDSYEQYF
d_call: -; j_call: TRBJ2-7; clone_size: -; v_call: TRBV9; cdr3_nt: TGTGCCAGCAGTGGGTTGGGAGGGGGTGTCCACGAGCAGTACTTC; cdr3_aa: CASSGLGGGVHEQYF
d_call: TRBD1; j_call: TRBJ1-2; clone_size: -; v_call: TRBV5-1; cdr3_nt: TGCGCCAGCAGCTTCTCACAGGGGACAATTAACTATGGCTACACCTTC; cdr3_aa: CASSFSQGTINYGYTF
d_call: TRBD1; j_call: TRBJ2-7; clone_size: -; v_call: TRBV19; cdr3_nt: TGTGCCAGTATTGGACAGGATTACGAGCAGTACTTC; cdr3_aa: CASIGQDYEQYF
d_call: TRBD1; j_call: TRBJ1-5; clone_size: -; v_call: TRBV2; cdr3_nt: TGTGCCAGCAACCCCACAGGGGGCAATCAGCCCCAGCATTTT; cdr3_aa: CASNPTGGNQPQHF
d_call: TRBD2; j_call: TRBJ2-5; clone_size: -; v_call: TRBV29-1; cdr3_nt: TGCAGCGTTGAAGTAGCTAGCGGAGGGGAGACCCAGTACTTC; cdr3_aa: CSVEVASGGETQYF
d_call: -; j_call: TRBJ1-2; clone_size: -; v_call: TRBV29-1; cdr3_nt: TGCAGCGTTTGGGCGATGGGGGTCGACAGGCGAGCTAACTATGGCTACACCTTC; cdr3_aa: CSVWAMGVDRRANYGYTF
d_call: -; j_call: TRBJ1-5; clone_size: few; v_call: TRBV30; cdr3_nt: TGTGCCTGCTCCACAGGGAGCTTTCAGCCCCAGCATTTT; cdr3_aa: CACSTGSFQPQHF
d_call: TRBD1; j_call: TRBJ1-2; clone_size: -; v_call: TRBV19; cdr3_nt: TGTGCCAGTAGTATACAGGGGGGGAACTATGGCTACACCTTC; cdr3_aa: CASSIQGGNYGYTF
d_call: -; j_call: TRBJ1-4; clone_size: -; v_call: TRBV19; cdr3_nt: TGTGCCAGTACCTCATATGGGGGAGGGCAACTGTTTTTT; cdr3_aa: CASTSYGGGQLFF
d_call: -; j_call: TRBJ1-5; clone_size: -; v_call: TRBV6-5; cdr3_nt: TGTGCCAGCAGTGATGACAGGTTTCCCCAGCATTTT; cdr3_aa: CASSDDRFPQHF
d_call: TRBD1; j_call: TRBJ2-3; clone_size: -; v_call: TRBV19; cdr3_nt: TGTGCCAGTAGCGAAAGACAGGGGTGGAGCACAGATACGCAGTATTTT; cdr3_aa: CASSERQGWSTDTQYF
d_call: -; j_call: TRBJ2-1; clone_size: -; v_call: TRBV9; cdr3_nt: TGTGCCAGCAGCGTAGATGGTGGTCGGTACAATGAGCAGTTCTTC; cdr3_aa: CASSVDGGRYNEQFF
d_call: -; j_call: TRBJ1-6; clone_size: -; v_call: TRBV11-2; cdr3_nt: TGTGCCAGCAGCCCGGGGATGAGCTCCTATAATTCACCCCTCCACTTT; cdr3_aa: CASSPGMSSYNSPLHF
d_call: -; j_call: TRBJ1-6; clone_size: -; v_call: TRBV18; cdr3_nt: TGTGCCAGCTCACCCCTAGGGACCGTTCGAAATTCACCCCTCCACTTT; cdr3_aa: CASSPLGTVRNSPLHF
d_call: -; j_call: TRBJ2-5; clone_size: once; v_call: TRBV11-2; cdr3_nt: TGTGCCAGCAGCTTTCTAGGTTCCCCTCAAGAGACCCAGCACTTC; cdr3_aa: CASSFLGSPQETQHF
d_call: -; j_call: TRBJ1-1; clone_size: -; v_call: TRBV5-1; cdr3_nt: TGCGCCAGCTCCTCTCGACTGGAACCAGCTGAAGCTTTCTTT; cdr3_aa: CASSSRLEPAEAFF
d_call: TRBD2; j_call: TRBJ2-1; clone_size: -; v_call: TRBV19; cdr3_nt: TGTGCCAGTACACCAACTAGCGGGGTCTACAATGAGCAGTTCTTC; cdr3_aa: CASTPTSGVYNEQFF
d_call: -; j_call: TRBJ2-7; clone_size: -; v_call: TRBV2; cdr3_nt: TGTGCCAGCAGGCCCCCCAGTGACTACGAGCAGTACTTC; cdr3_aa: CASRPPSDYEQYF
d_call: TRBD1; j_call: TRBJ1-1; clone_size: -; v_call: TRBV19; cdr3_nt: TGTGCCAGTAGTATAGGCCCGGGACAGGGCGGGAACACTGAAGCTTTCTTT; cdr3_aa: CASSIGPGQGGNTEAFF
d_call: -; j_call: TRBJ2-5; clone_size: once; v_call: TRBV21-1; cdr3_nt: TGTGCCAGCAGCTCCTACAGGGAAACAGAGACCCAGTACTTC; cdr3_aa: CASSSYRETETQYF
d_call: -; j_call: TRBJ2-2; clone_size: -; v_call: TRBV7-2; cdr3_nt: TGTGCCAGCAGCTTAGGCCAGCGGGGACATGGGGAGCTGTTTTTT; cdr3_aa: CASSLGQRGHGELFF
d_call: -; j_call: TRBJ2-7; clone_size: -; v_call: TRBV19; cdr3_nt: TGTGCCAGTAGTTCAGGACCCCGGGCCTACGAGCAGTACTTC; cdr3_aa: CASSSGPRAYEQYF
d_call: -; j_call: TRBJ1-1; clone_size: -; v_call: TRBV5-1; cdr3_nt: TGCGCCAGCAGCCAGCCTTTGGGTAGCACTGAAGCTTTCTTT; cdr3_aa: CASSQPLGSTEAFF
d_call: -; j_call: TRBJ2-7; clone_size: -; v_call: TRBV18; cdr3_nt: TGTGCCAGCTCCCCCCCCCAGCGGGTCGAGCAGTACTTC; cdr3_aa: CASSPPQRVEQYF
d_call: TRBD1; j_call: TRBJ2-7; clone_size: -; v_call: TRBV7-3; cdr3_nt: TGTGCCAGCAGTAGGGACAGTCTTGGATCTGCCGAGCAGTACTTC; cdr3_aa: CASSRDSLGSAEQYF
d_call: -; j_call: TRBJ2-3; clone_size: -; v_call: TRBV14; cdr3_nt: TGTGCCAGCAGCCAGGGACCAGATACGCAGTATTTT; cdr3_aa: CASSQGPDTQYF
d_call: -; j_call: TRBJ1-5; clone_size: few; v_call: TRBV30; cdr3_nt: TGTGCCTGGAGTGTACAGAGCAATCAGCCCCAGCATTTT; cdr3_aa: CAWSVQSNQPQHF
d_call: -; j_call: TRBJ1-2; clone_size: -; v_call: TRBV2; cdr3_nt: TGTGCCAGCAGTGCTGTGCAGTATGGCTACACCTTC; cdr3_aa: CASSAVQYGYTF
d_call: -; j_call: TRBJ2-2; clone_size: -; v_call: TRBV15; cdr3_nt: TGTGCCACCAGCCCCCAGGGCCTGTACGGCGGGGAGCTGTTTTTT; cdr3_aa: CATSPQGLYGGELFF
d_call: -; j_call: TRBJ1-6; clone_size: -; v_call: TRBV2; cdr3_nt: TGTGCCAGCAGCCCTGACATCTTATATTCACCCCTCCACTTT; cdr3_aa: CASSPDILYSPLHF
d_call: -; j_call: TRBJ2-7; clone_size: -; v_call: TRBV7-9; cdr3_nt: TGTGCCAGCAGCTTGGACAACACCTACGAGCAGTACTTC; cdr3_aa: CASSLDNTYEQYF
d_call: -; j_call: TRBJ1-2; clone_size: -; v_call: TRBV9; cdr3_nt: TGTGCCAGCAGCGCCTCCCCGGGACACCAGAATGGCTACACCTTC; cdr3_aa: CASSASPGHQNGYTF
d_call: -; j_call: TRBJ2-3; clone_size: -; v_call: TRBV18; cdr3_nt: TGTGCCAGCGCCCCCGGACTACCCGGGACACTAGATACGCAGTATTTT; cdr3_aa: CASAPGLPGTLDTQYF